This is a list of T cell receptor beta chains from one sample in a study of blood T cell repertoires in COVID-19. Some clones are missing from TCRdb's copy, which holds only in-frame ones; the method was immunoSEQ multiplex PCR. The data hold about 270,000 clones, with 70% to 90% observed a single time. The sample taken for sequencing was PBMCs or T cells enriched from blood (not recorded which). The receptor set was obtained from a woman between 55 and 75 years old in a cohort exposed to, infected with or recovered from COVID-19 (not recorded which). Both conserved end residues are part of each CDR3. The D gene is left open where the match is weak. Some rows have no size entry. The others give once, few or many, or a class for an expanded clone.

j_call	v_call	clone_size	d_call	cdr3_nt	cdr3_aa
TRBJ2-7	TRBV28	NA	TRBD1	TGTGCCAGCAGTTTCCCCGGGACAGGGGCCTACGAGCAGTACTTC	CASSFPGTGAYEQYF
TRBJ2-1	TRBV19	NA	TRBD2	TGTGCCAGTAGTATGGAGGGGCTAGCGGGAGACCTTATAGATGAGCAGTTCTTC	CASSMEGLAGDLIDEQFF
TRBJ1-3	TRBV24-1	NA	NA	TGTGCCACCAGTGATTCAACAGGGCCCTCTGGAAACACCATATATTTT	CATSDSTGPSGNTIYF
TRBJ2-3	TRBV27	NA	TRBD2	TGTGCCAGCAGTCCGCCACTAGCGGAGGGGGTCGGGGAGACGCAGTATTTT	CASSPPLAEGVGETQYF
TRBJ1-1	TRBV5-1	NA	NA	TGCGCCAGCAGCTTGGTTCAGGAGGACACTGAAGCTTTCTTT	CASSLVQEDTEAFF
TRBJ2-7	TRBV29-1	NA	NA	TGCAGCGTTGCTCGGGATAGGCTACGATGGTACGAGCAGTACTTC	CSVARDRLRWYEQYF
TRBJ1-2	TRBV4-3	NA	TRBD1	TGCGCCAGCAGCCAAGCAGGGGGAGGAAACTATGGCTACACCTTC	CASSQAGGGNYGYTF
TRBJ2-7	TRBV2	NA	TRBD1	TGTGCCAGCAGAGCCCGGACAGGGAGCTCCTACGAGCAGTACTTC	CASRARTGSSYEQYF
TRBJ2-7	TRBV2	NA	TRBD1	TGTGCCAGCAGTGCGAACAGGGGGCTCGACGAGCAGTACTTC	CASSANRGLDEQYF
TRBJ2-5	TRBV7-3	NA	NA	TGTGCCAGCAGCTTAAACATCCAAGAGACCCAGTACTTC	CASSLNIQETQYF
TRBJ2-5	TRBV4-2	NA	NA	TGTGCCAGCAGCCAAGGTACGAGCGACCAAGAGACCCAGTACTTC	CASSQGTSDQETQYF
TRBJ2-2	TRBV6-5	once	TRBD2	TGTGCCAGCAGTCCTAGCGGGAGCGCGACCGGGGAGCTGTTTTTT	CASSPSGSATGELFF
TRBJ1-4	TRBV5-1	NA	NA	TGCGCCAGCAGGAAGGGGGAAAAACTGTTTTTT	CASRKGEKLFF
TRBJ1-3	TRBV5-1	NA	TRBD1	TGCGCCAGCAGCTTAGGGACAGCTGGAAACACCATATATTTT	CASSLGTAGNTIYF
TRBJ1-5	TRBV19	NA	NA	TGTGCCAGTAGTATTGAGGGTAATAGCAATCAGCCCCAGCATTTT	CASSIEGNSNQPQHF
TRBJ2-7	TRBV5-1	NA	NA	TGCGCCAGCAGCTTGGGCAGGGTATACGAGCAGTACTTC	CASSLGRVYEQYF
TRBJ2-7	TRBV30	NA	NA	TGTGCCTGGAGTGTACTGGGTGCGGGAGAGCAGTACTTC	CAWSVLGAGEQYF
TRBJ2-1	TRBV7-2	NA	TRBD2	TGTGCCAGCAGCGGACGAGCACTAGCGGGAGGCTACAATGAGCAGTTCTTC	CASSGRALAGGYNEQFF
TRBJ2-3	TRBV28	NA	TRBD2	TGTGCCAGCAGTTTGATTGGCGGGAGGGCCCCAGATACGCAGTATTTT	CASSLIGGRAPDTQYF
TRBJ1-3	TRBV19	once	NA	TGTGCCAGTAGATCCGGGACACTCGGGGATGGAAACACCATATATTTT	CASRSGTLGDGNTIYF
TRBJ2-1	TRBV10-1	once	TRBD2	TGCGCCAGCAGTGATGGGGGAGGGCCGAATGAGCAGTTCTTC	CASSDGGGPNEQFF
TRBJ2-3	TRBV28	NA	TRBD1	TGTGCCAGCAGGCAGACAGGGACCCCAGATACGCAGTATTTT	CASRQTGTPDTQYF
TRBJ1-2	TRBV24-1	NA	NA	TGTGCCACCAGCGAGGCAGACTATGGCTACACCTTC	CATSEADYGYTF
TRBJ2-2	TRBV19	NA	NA	TGTGCCAGTAGTCAAATCCTGCGAGGCGGGGAGCTGTTTTTT	CASSQILRGGELFF
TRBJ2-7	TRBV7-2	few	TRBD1	TGTGCCAGCAGCTTAAGGACAGGGGCGGCCTACGAGCAGTACTTC	CASSLRTGAAYEQYF
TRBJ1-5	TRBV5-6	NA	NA	TGTGCCAGCAGCTTGGCCGGGGGGCCCGACAATCAGCCCCAGCATTTT	CASSLAGGPDNQPQHF
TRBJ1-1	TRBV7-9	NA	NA	TGTGCCAGCAGCTCCGCGGGGCGGCCCATGAACACTGAAGCTTTCTTT	CASSSAGRPMNTEAFF
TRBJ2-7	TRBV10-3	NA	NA	TGTGCCTCACAGCGTCAAGGAGGGGAGCAGTACTTC	CASQRQGGEQYF
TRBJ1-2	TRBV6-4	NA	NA	TGTGCCAGCAGTTCGGGTTTCGGCTACACCTTC	CASSSGFGYTF
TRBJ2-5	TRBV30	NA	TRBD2	TGTGCCTGGAGTAGGGGGACTAGCGCCCAAGAGACCCAGTACTTC	CAWSRGTSAQETQYF
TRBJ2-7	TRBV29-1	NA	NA	TGCAGCGTTCCGGGGGTAGGCACCCACGAGCAGTACTTC	CSVPGVGTHEQYF
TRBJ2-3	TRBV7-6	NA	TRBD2	TGTGCCAGCAGCTTAGGGACTAGCAAAATGGATACGCAGTATTTT	CASSLGTSKMDTQYF
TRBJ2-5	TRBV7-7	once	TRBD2	TGTGCTAGCAGCCAGGGACTAGCGGGAAAAGAGACCCAGTACTTC	CASSQGLAGKETQYF
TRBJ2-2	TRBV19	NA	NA	TGTGCCAGTAGGGGCGGGACTCCCCGGACCGGGGAGCTGTTTTTT	CASRGGTPRTGELFF
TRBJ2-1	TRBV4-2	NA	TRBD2	TGTGCCAGCAGCCCCGTCCTAGCGGCTAACAATGAGCAGTTCTTC	CASSPVLAANNEQFF
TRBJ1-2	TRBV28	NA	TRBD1	TGTGCCAGCAGCCGCCAGGGGGGCTATGGCTACACCTTC	CASSRQGGYGYTF
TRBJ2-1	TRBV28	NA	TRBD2	TGTGCCAGCACGTCCGGGACTAGCGGACAAGAGGCGCAGTTCTTC	CASTSGTSGQEAQFF
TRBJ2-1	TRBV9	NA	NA	TGTGCCAGCAGCCCATCCTACAATGAGCAGTTCTTC	CASSPSYNEQFF
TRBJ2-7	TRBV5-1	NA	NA	TGCGCCAGCAGCTTGGGACCCTCCCGGGACGAGCAGTACTTC	CASSLGPSRDEQYF
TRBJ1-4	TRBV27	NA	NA	TGTGCCAGCAGCTCCCGCGGGCGCGGAGGGAATGAAAAACTGTTTTTT	CASSSRGRGGNEKLFF
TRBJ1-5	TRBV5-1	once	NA	TGCGCCAGCAGCGGGGGGGGCCCGAATCAGCCCCAGCATTTT	CASSGGGPNQPQHF
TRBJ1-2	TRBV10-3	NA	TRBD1	TGTGCCATCAGTTCTGGGGGAGACAGGGGGAGGGCTAACTATGGCTACACCTTC	CAISSGGDRGRANYGYTF
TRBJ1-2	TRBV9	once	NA	TGTGCCAGCAGCTCAAAGGGAGGGTACTATGGCTACACCTTC	CASSSKGGYYGYTF
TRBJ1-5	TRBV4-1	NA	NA	TGCGCCAGCAGCCGGCAGGCAGGGGTCAATCAGCCCCAGCATTTT	CASSRQAGVNQPQHF
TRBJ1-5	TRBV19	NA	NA	TGTGCCAGTACCAGGGGTTTTCAGCCCCAGCATTTT	CASTRGFQPQHF
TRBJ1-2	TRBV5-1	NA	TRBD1	TGCGCCAGCAGCCCCGGGACAGGGCAATTGGGTGGCTACACCTTC	CASSPGTGQLGGYTF
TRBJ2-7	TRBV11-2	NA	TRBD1	TGTGCCAGCAGCTTAGTCAACCCTTCGCCGGGACAGACCTACGAGCAGTACTTC	CASSLVNPSPGQTYEQYF
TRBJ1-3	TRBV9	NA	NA	TGTGCCAGCAGCTTTAGGGGAAACTCTGGAAACACCATATATTTT	CASSFRGNSGNTIYF
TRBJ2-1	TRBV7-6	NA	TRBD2	TGTGCCAGCAGCCGATATATAGCGGGAGACAGGAGAAATGAGCAGTTCTTC	CASSRYIAGDRRNEQFF
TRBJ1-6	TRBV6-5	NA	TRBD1	TGTGCCAGCACCAGGGACAGGGTAAATTCACCCCTCCACTTT	CASTRDRVNSPLHF
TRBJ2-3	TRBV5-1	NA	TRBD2	TGCGCCAGCAGCTTGGGAGGGAGGGCCACCGGGGCAGATACGCAGTATTTT	CASSLGGRATGADTQYF
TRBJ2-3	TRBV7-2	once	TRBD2	TGTGCCAGCAGCTTATTTCAAGCGGGAGTATCCCCCGATACGCAGTATTTT	CASSLFQAGVSPDTQYF
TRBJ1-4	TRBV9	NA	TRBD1	TGTGCCAGCAGCGTGGGACAGCTAGCAACTAATGAAAAACTGTTTTTT	CASSVGQLATNEKLFF
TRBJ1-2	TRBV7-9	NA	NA	TGTGCCAGCAGTCCCGACAGGAATGGCTACACCTTC	CASSPDRNGYTF
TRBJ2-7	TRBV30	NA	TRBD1	TGTGCCTGGAGTCGACCCGGGACAGGGGATTACGAGCAGTACTTC	CAWSRPGTGDYEQYF
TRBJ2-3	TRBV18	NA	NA	TGTGCCAGCTCACCATCTGTGGGGAGGGATACGCAGTATTTT	CASSPSVGRDTQYF
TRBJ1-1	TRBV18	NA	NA	TGTGCCAGCTCACCTCTATCCACTGAAGCTTTCTTT	CASSPLSTEAFF
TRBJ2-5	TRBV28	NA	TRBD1	TGTGCCAGCAGTGCGAACAGGGGGGCGGGTGAGACCCAGTACTTC	CASSANRGAGETQYF
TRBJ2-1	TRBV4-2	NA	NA	TGTGCCAGCAGCCCGACAGGAGACTCAAAACTGTTCTTC	CASSPTGDSKLFF
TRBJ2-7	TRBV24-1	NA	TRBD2	TGTGCCACCAGTGGGGGGACTAGTGGCGAGCAGTACTTC	CATSGGTSGEQYF